This record covers a single T cell receptor beta chain. What it recognizes is unknown. This sample stems from a study of T cells in Graves' hyperthyroidism and ophthalmopathy. Findings of the study overall: Blood also held most thyroid clonotypes expanded beyond 0.001. From stable hyperthyroidism, ophthalmopathy was separated by a 13 V-J model.

Trimming removed 0 bases from V and 14 bases from J, with 17 bases in between. Germline loops: CDR1 SEHNR, CDR2 FQNEAQ (reference sequence). There are 14 residues in the CDR3. Authors of the study amplified TCR beta CDR3 regions from RNA transcripts. The study used the HTBI primer set for a first-round RT-PCR of the TCR CDR3. Using its own MiXCR run on the multiplex PCR reads, TCRdb lists one record per CDR3 protein. The sample holds roughly 170,000 distinct CDR3 sequences; about 9% are singletons and the top ten take approximately 20%. The receptor was derived from a woman in her late teens or twenties with Graves' hyperthyroidism that later progressed to Graves' ophthalmopathy. Sequencing input: blood. The rearrangement joins TRBV7-9 to TRBJ2-1; tentatively, D is TRBD2 (6 bases). CDR3 region: CASSLASGSSPEFF. CDR3 DNA: TGTGCCAGCAGCTTAGCCAGCGGGTCCTCCCCGGAGTTCTTC.